These 24 T cell receptor beta chains were sequenced from one sample in a study of shared clonotypes between healthy human individuals. Positive CCR7 selection of CD45RO-negative cells yielded the naive CD8 cells, and terminally differentiated effector memory CD45RA+ cells were excluded. Sequenced by immunoSEQ multiplex PCR; TCRdb stores in-frame clones only, minus some. The data contain over 2 million clones, around 96% of them seen just once; the ten biggest clones take up 0.85% to 1.2%. The sequenced material came from naive CD8+ T cells sorted from blood. The origin of the receptors is a young man in good health.

This sequence joins TRBV4-3 and TRBJ2-2, with 8 positions matching TRBD2. The germline V gene has CDR1 LGHNA and CDR2 YSLEER. The CDR3 has 16 residues. V trimming: 6 bases; J trimming: 3 bases; junction bases outside the gene matches: 9. CDR3 in DNA: TGCGCCAGCAGTCCGGGTAGTAGCGGGGACACCGGGGAGCTGTTTTTT. Residues: CASSPGSSGDTGELFF.

The chain carries TRBV6-5 and TRBJ2-2, with D unclear. The ends were cut back, 4 bases at V and 6 bases at J, with 18 bases in the middle. CDR1 and CDR2 from the germline V gene are MNHEY and SVGAGI. The CDR3 loop spans 16 amino acids. The chain's CDR3 is CASSFIADLWAGELFF. DNA of the CDR3: TGTGCCAGCAGTTTTATCGCAGACCTATGGGCCGGGGAGCTGTTTTTT.

The rearrangement uses TRBV7-9 and TRBJ2-3, with a weak D call TRBD2 (6 bases). Germline V gene sequence: CDR1 SEHNR, CDR2 FQNEAQ (reference sequence). With 6 bases removed from V and 14 bases from J, the gap between germline ends came to 21 bases. The CDR3 length is 13 residues. Written as DNA, the CDR3 is TGTGCCAGCAGTAATCTTCCTAGCGAAGGTCCGTATTTT. It is translated as CASSNLPSEGPYF.

The V and J genes are TRBV21-1 and TRBJ1-4; the D call of TRBD1 is as the table states it, not checked on the DNA. TRBV21-1 is a documented pseudogene. This CDR3 spans 18 amino acids. For the CDR3, the DNA is TGTGCCAGCAGCAGAAAATGGACTCGGACAGGTTGGGGAGAAAAACTGTTTTTT. It is translated as CASSRKWTRTGWGEKLFF.

This sequence joins TRBV7-9 and TRBJ2-7; TRBD1 agrees at 9 bases. The CDR3 covers 13 residues. V dropped 6 bases and J dropped 9; count of bases not matched to a gene: 9. Germline values: CDR1 SEHNR, CDR2 FQNEAQ (reference sequence). CDR3 nucleotide sequence: TGTGCCAGCAGAGACAGGGGGGAAACAGGGCAGTACTTC. The encoded protein is CASRDRGETGQYF.

J is TRBJ2-3 and V is TRBV7-2; D gene unclear. The germline gives CDR1 SGHTA, CDR2 FQGNSA. The CDR3 runs 13 residues. Trimming cost V 5 bases and J 0 bases, with 6 bases left between them. The CDR3 DNA sequence: TGTGCCAGCAGCAAGGACAGCACAGATACGCAGTATTTT. Amino acid sequence: CASSKDSTDTQYF.

J is TRBJ1-2 and V is TRBV5-1; D unclear. V was cut by 1 base and J by 5 bases, with 12 bases left in between. CDR3 length: 14 residues. The germline V gene encodes CDR1 SGHRS and CDR2 YFSETQ. For the CDR3, the DNA is TGCGCCAGCAGCTTGTTCGAGCAGGAATATGGCTACACCTTC. Translation: CASSLFEQEYGYTF.

The chain links TRBV2 to TRBJ2-1; possible D gene TRBD1, 6 bases. Per the germline V gene, CDR1 is SNHLY and CDR2 is FYNNEI. The CDR3 runs to 16 residues. The ends were cut back, 5 bases at V and 5 bases at J, with 19 bases in the middle. CDR3 coding DNA: TGTGCCAGCAGTAGGGGACACCATAAGCCCGACAATGAGCAGTTCTTC. Translation: CASSRGHHKPDNEQFF.

This sequence joins TRBV11-2 and TRBJ1-4, with D possibly matching TRBD1 (6 bases). Trimming stripped 5 bases from V and 4 bases from J, with 11 bases between. The CDR3 is 14 amino acids. Germline CDR1 and CDR2: SGHAT and FQNNGV. CDR3 amino acids: CASSPGQNNEKLFF. CDR3 sequence (DNA): TGTGCCAGCAGCCCAGGACAGAATAATGAAAAACTGTTTTTT. The variable domain in full, with the rest retrieved from reference TRBV11-2 and TRBJ1-4, is EAGVAQSPRYKIIEKRQSVAFWCNPISGHATLYWYQQILGQGPKLLIQFQNNGVVDDSQLPKDRFSAERLKGVDSTLKIQPAKLEDSAVYLCASSPGQNNEKLFFGSGTQLSVL.

The chain has TRBV19 and TRBJ1-6, with unresolved D. The length of the CDR3 is 13 residues. V was trimmed by 3 bases and J by 7 bases, leaving 7 bases between them. Looked up from germline, CDR1 is LNHDA and CDR2 is SQIVND (reference sequence). The DNA for the CDR3 is TGTGCCAGTAGTATTGTCTGGAATTCACCCCTCCACTTT. This translates into CASSIVWNSPLHF.

V and J are TRBV30 and TRBJ2-7; TRBD2 matches 8 bases. CDR3 length: 14 residues. CDR1 and CDR2 (germline): GTSNPN, SVGIG (reference sequence). Trimming at V came to 0 bases and at J to 4 bases, leaving 5 bases not matched to a gene. CDR3 coding DNA: TGTGCCTGGAGTGTGGGCGGGGGGCTATACGAGCAGTACTTC. The encoded protein is CAWSVGGGLYEQYF.

The V call is TRBV2, the J call TRBJ2-4; D is unclear. CDR1 and CDR2 (germline): SNHLY, FYNNEI. The CDR3 is 10 amino acids. V lost 6 bases and J lost 13, with 10 bases in between. CDR3 DNA: TGTGCCAGCAGGGATTTTACCCAGTACTTC. Its protein is CASRDFTQYF.

The chain links TRBV9 to TRBJ2-3; D perhaps matches TRBD2 (6 bases). The CDR3 consists of 17 residues. Trimming left V 2 bases short and J 4 bases short, with 20 bases between. CDR1 is SGDLS and CDR2 is YYNGEE in the germline V gene. This CDR3 is CASSVASGTEGPDTQYF. The CDR3, as DNA: TGTGCCAGCAGCGTCGCTTCCGGGACTGAGGGCCCAGATACGCAGTATTTT.

On this clone itself: Other DNA sequences of this sample code for an identical CDR3. The chain links TRBV4-3 to TRBJ1-2, with 11 bases identical to TRBD1. In germline, CDR1 is LGHNA, CDR2 YSLEER. The CDR3 is 13 amino acids. After removal of 3 bases from V and 6 bases from J, the junction contained 0 bases not matched to a gene. CDR3 amino acids: CASSQDRGHGYTF. CDR3 nucleotides: TGCGCCAGCAGCCAGGACAGGGGGCATGGCTACACCTTC.

CDR3 coding DNA: TGTGCCTGGAGTGCGCCAGATACGCAGTATTTT. Protein: CAWSAPDTQYF. The V and J genes are TRBV30 and TRBJ2-3; D is unclear. Trimming stripped 1 base from V and 4 bases from J, with 3 bases between. Per germline, CDR1 GTSNPN and CDR2 SVGIG (reference sequence). The CDR3 spans 11 residues.

The V and J genes are TRBV9 and TRBJ2-1; TRBD2 agrees at 11 bases. Trimming took 0 bases from V and 4 from J; bases not matched to a gene: 3. Germline V gene data show CDR1 as SGDLS and CDR2 as YYNGEE. This CDR3 is 16 amino acids long. CDR3 loop: CASSVAGLAAYNEQFF. CDR3 nucleotide sequence: TGTGCCAGCAGCGTAGCGGGACTAGCGGCGTACAATGAGCAGTTCTTC.

This sequence joins TRBV7-6 and TRBJ2-2; TRBD1 aligns across 7 bases. V lost 11 bases, J lost 2 bases, and 11 bases stayed unmatched. The germline gives CDR1 SGHVS, CDR2 FNYEAQ. The CDR3 contains 15 residues. CDR3 coding DNA: TGTGCCGTCCCCGAGGCAGGGGGAAACACCGGGGAGCTGTTTTTT. This gives the protein CAVPEAGGNTGELFF.

The J gene is TRBJ2-7, the V gene TRBV5-5, with D possibly TRBD1 on 6 matching bases. CDR3 length: 16 residues. Germline CDR1 reads SGHKS; CDR2 reads YYEKEE (reference sequence). The V end lost 3 bases, the J end lost 1 base, and 17 bases lay between the germline ends. CDR3 nucleotide sequence: TGTGCCAGCAGCTCGGATACTTACACAGGGTCCTACGAGCAGTACTTC. It codes for CASSSDTYTGSYEQYF.

J is TRBJ2-1 and V is TRBV29-1, with D uncertain. Germline CDR1 is SQVTM and CDR2 is ANQGSEA. The V end lost 2 bases, the J end lost 9 bases, and 8 bases lay between the germline ends. This CDR3 contains 11 residues. CDR3 protein: CSVEPPGEQFF. The CDR3 DNA follows: TGCAGCGTTGAACCCCCGGGTGAGCAGTTCTTC.

V is TRBV4-1 and J is TRBJ2-7; D might be TRBD1 (6 bases). The CDR3 extends over 13 amino acids. Germline V lookup: CDR1 MGHRA, CDR2 YSYEKL. Trimming removed 5 bases from V and 3 bases from J, with 11 bases in between. CDR3 sequence (DNA): TGCGCCAGCAGCTGGACGGACAGCTACGAGCAGTACTTC. Protein product: CASSWTDSYEQYF.

This sequence joins TRBV11-2 and TRBJ1-1; 8 nucleotides agree with TRBD1. With V trimmed by 5 bases and J by 8 bases, 7 bases remained unmatched. The CDR3 is 13 residues long. Germline loops: CDR1 SGHAT, CDR2 FQNNGV. Here the CDR3 reads CASSPDRGPEAFF. In DNA form, the CDR3 reads TGTGCCAGCAGCCCAGACAGGGGACCCGAAGCTTTCTTT.

This clone was recorded only once. This CDR3 is also generated by other DNA sequences in the sample. The V call is TRBV5-1, the J call TRBJ2-3; no clear D gene. V lost 2 bases to trimming and J lost 0 bases, with 7 bases between them. CDR3 length: 14 amino acids. Germline CDR1 and CDR2: SGHRS and YFSETQ. The CDR3 region has the DNA TGCGCCAGCAGCTTAGGCGATAGCACAGATACGCAGTATTTT. Translated, it gives CASSLGDSTDTQYF.

This clone was seen more than once but under ten times. The same CDR3 arises from other DNA sequences in this sample as well. V is TRBV9 and J is TRBJ2-3; no firm D call. Trimming stripped 0 bases from V and 1 base from J, with 6 bases between. The CDR3 length is 14 residues. CDR1 and CDR2 (germline): SGDLS, YYNGEE. CDR3 coding DNA: TGTGCCAGCAGCGTAGAGGGCGGCACAGATACGCAGTATTTT. This gives the protein CASSVEGGTDTQYF.

This chain joins TRBV7-6 and TRBJ2-7; D remains ambiguous. The CDR3 is 13 amino acids. CDR1 is SGHVS, CDR2 FNYEAQ, per germline. Trimming left V 5 bases short and J 2 bases short, with 10 bases between. CDR3 coding DNA: TGTGCCAGCAGCCTAAACTTCGCCTACGAGCAGTACTTC. Residues: CASSLNFAYEQYF.